This TCR beta chain was identified in a study of blood T cell repertoires in COVID-19. The V gene lost 0 bases and the J gene lost 5 bases, with 9 bases spanning the gap. The germline V gene encodes CDR1 SGHRS and CDR2 YFSETQ. CDR3 length: 14 amino acids. Data came from immunoSEQ multiplex PCR; TCRdb stores just in-frame clones and leaves some out. The sample holds fewer than 30,000 clones, roughly 90% seen once. Sequenced: peripheral blood. This TCR came from a human donor in a cohort sampled during active COVID-19. The chain uses TRBV5-1 and TRBJ1-5; D is perhaps TRBD1 (5 bases). In DNA, the CDR3 is TGCGCCAGCAGCTTGGGGGGGGGAGATCAGCCCCAGCATTTT. The encoded protein is CASSLGGGDQPQHF.